The T cell receptor (beta chain) under discussion was sequenced for a study of blood T cell repertoires in COVID-19. Study summary: T cells, B-cell-depleted T cells, or PBMCs supplied cDNA or gDNA.

Original analysis: For nucleated cells, counts were estimated from reference gene primer amplification. Here immunoSEQ multiplex PCR was the method, and the copy in TCRdb shows in-frame clones only, minus some. The DNA gave D and trimming, while V, J and clone size come from that table. In the table there are 150,000 to 200,000 clones, about 88% of which are singletons. The V and J ends lost 0 bases and 4 bases, in that order; junction bases with no gene match: 6. CDR1 is MNHEY, CDR2 SVGAGI, per germline. This CDR3 region has 15 residues. The sequence derives from a woman aged 25 to 39 with active or convalescent COVID-19. Sequenced material: peripheral blood. The chain uses TRBV6-5 and TRBJ2-7; 7 bases line up with TRBD1. The CDR3 sequence is CASSYSRNRGYEQYF. CDR3 DNA sequence: TGTGCCAGCAGTTACTCGCGAAACAGGGGTTACGAGCAGTACTTC.